The 9 T cell receptor beta chains below were found in one sample sequenced in a study of OX40 agonist ivuxolimab in advanced cancers. TCRdb's copy holds only in-frame clones and misses some; the assay was immunoSEQ multiplex PCR. The sample lists over 150,000 clones; roughly 94% were seen once. Source: CD4+ or CD8+ T cells sorted from blood, taken in a trial of the OX40 agonist ivuxolimab. The source of these receptors is an adult with an advanced solid tumor such as melanoma, head and neck, liver or kidney cancer.

The sample holds one count of this clone. The chain links TRBV28 to TRBJ2-1, with TRBD2 matching 16 bases. The CDR3 runs to 17 residues. CDR1 and CDR2 (germline): MDHEN, SYDVKM. V lost 6 bases to trimming and J lost 9 bases; unmatched junction nucleotides: 11. The CDR3 is CASRTTGLAGGGSEQFF. CDR3 bases: TGTGCCAGCAGAACGACGGGACTAGCGGGAGGGGGGAGTGAGCAGTTCTTC.

The chain couples TRBV7-2 to TRBJ2-7; 14 bases fit TRBD2. The ends lost 5 bases at V and 7 bases at J; junction bases unmatched: 16. The CDR3 is made up of 18 amino acids. CDR1 SGHTA and CDR2 FQGNSA come from the germline V gene. Written as DNA, the CDR3 is TGTGCCAGCAGCAGAGGACTAGCGGGAGGTTCGCTGTTCAGTGAGCAGTACTTC. Translating gives CASSRGLAGGSLFSEQYF. Together with reference TRBV7-2 and TRBJ2-7, the CDR3 gives the full variable domain: GAGVSQSPSNKVTEKGKDVELRCDPISGHTALYWYRQSLGQGLEFLIYFQGNSAPDKSGLPSDRFSAERTGGSVSTLTIQRTQQEDSAVYLCASSRGLAGGSLFSEQYFGPGTRLTVT.

In its sample, this clone was seen once. This chain joins TRBV18 and TRBJ1-2; perhaps TRBD1 as D (5 bases). V gave up 4 bases and J gave up 4 bases, with 10 bases separating them. This CDR3 region has 13 residues. The germline gives CDR1 KGHSH, CDR2 LQKENI. In nucleotides, the CDR3 is TGTGCCAGCTCACTCCGGGACGGCTATGGCTACACCTTC. It yields the protein CASSLRDGYGYTF. Based on the CDR3 plus reference TRBV18 and TRBJ1-2, the full variable domain is NAGVMQNPRHLVRRRGQEARLRCSPMKGHSHVYWYRQLPEEGLKFMVYLQKENIIDESGMPKERFSAEFPKEGPSILRIQQVVRGDSAAYFCASSLRDGYGYTFGSGTRLTVV.

V usage is TRBV9 and J usage is TRBJ1-4; 8 bases align to TRBD1. J lost 1 base, V lost 4 bases, and 6 bases had no gene match. The germline CDR1 and CDR2 sequences are SGDLS and YYNGEE. This CDR3 has 16 amino acids. The CDR3 DNA reads TGTGCCAGCAGCTCCTACGGACAGGGAACTAATGAAAAACTGTTTTTT. Translated, it gives CASSSYGQGTNEKLFF.

The V gene is TRBV6-5, the J gene TRBJ2-1, with 9 nucleotides matching TRBD1. The V gene's germline CDR1 is MNHEY and CDR2 SVGAGI. V gave up 6 bases and J gave up 7 bases; unmatched junction bases: 7. The CDR3 consists of 14 residues. Here the CDR3 reads CASRHGQGRNEQFF. DNA of the CDR3: TGTGCCAGCAGACATGGACAGGGGCGGAATGAGCAGTTCTTC.

The chain combines TRBV5-6 with TRBJ1-1; D unclear. The CDR3 has 12 residues. V shed 1 base and J shed 7 bases, with 8 bases lying between them. Germline V CDR1 and CDR2: SGHDT, YYEEEE. CDR3 nucleotide sequence: TGTGCCAGCAGCTTGTATTCCGGTGAAGCTTTCTTT. Translated: CASSLYSGEAFF.

The chain combines TRBV19 with TRBJ1-1; D gene uncertain. The V and J ends lost 5 bases and 3 bases respectively, with 16 bases between them. The CDR3 has 15 residues. From germline, CDR1 is LNHDA and CDR2 SQIVND (reference sequence). The CDR3 nucleotides are TGTGCCAGTAGTGGCTACCAGGAGACTTACACTGAAGCTTTCTTT. As protein: CASSGYQETYTEAFF.

The chain recombines TRBV6-4 with TRBJ1-1; 7 nucleotides match TRBD1. From germline, CDR1 is MRHNA and CDR2 SNTAGT. With V trimmed by 4 bases and J by 4 bases, 3 bases remained unmatched. The CDR3 contains 13 residues. CDR3 sequence reads: CASSAQGGTEAFF. CDR3 bases: TGTGCCAGCAGTGCCCAGGGGGGCACTGAAGCTTTCTTT.

V and J are TRBV7-9 and TRBJ1-4; D is possibly TRBD1 (6 bases). The CDR3 totals 15 residues. The V and J ends lost 6 bases and 5 bases respectively, with 16 bases between them. CDR1 is SEHNR, CDR2 FQNEAQ, per germline (reference sequence). The CDR3 is CASSLKDRENEKLFF. DNA for the CDR3: TGTGCCAGCAGTCTTAAGGACAGAGAAAATGAAAAACTGTTTTTT.